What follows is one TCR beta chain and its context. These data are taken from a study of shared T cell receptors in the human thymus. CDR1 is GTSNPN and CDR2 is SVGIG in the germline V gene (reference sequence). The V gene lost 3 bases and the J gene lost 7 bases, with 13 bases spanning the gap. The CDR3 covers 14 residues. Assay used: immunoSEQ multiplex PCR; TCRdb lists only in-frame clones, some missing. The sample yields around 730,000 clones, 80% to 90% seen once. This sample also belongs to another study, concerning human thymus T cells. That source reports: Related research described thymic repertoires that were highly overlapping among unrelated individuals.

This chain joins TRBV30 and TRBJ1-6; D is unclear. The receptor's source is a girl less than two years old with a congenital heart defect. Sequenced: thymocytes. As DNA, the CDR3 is TGTGCCTGGAGGTGGTTGCCGGGGAATTCACCCCTCCACTTT. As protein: CAWRWLPGNSPLHF.